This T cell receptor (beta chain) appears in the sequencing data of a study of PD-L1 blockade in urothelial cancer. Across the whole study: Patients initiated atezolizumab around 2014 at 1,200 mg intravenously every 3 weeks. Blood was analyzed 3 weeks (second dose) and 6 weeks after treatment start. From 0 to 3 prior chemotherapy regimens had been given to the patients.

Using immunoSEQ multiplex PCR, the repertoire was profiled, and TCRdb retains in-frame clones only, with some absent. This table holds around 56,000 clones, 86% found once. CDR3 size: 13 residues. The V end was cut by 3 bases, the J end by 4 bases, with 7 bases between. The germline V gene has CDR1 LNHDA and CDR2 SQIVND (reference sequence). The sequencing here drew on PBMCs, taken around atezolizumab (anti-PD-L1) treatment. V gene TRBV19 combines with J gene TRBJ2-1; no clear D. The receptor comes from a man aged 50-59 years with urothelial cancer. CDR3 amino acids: CASSIPPYNEQFF. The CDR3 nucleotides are TGTGCCAGTAGTATTCCCCCGTACAATGAGCAGTTCTTC.